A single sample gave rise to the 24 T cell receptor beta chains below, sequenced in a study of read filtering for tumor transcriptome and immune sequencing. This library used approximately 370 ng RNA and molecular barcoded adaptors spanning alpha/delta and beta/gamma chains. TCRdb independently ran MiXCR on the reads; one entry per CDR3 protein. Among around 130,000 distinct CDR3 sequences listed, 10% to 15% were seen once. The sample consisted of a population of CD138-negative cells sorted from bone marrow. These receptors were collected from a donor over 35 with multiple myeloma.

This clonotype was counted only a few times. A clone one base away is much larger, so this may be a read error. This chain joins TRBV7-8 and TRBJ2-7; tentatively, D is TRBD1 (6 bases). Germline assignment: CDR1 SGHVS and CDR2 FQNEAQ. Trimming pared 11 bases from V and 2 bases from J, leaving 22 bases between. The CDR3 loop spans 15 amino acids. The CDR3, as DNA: TGTGCCCGCAAACTAACCCGACAGGCTGCCTACGAGCAGTACTTC. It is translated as CARKLTRQAAYEQYF. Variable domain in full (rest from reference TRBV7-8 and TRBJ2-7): GAGVSQSPRYKVAKRGQDVALRCDPISGHVSLFWYQQALGQGPEFLTYFQNEAQLDKSGLPSDRFFAERPEGSVSTLKIQRTQQEDSAVYLCARKLTRQAAYEQYFGPGTRLTVT.

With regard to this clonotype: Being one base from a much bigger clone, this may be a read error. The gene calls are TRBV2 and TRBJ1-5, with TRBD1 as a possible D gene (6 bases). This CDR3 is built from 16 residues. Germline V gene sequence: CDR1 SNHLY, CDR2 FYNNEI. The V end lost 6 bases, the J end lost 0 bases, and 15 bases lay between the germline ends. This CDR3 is CASRGTTGASNQPQHF. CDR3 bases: TGTGCCAGCAGAGGGACGACAGGCGCTAGCAATCAGCCCCAGCATTTT.

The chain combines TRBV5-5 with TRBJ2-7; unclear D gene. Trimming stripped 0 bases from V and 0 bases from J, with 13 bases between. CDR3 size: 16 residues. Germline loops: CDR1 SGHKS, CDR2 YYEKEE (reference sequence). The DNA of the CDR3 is TGTGCCAGCAGCTTGGTCGGACGGTGGTCCTCCTACGAGCAGTACTTC. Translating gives CASSLVGRWSSYEQYF.

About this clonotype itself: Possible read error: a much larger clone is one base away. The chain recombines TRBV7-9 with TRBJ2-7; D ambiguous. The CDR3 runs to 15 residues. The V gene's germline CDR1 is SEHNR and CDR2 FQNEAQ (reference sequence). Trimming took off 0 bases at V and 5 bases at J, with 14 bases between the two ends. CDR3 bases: TGTGCCAGCAGCTTAGCCTTGAGAGATATGAACGAGCAGTACTTC. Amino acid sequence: CASSLALRDMNEQYF. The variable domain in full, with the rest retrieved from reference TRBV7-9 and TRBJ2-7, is DTGVSQNPRHKITKRGQNVTFRCDPISEHNRLYWYRQTLGQGPEFLTYFQNEAQLEKSRLLSDRFSAERPKGSFSTLEIQRTEQGDSAMYLCASSLALRDMNEQYFGPGTRLTVT.

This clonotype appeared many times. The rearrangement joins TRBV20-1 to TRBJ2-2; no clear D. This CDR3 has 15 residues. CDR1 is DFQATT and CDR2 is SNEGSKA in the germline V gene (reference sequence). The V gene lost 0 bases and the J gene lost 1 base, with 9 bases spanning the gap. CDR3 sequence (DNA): TGCAGTGCTAGAGACATGGCCAAGAACACCGGGGAGCTGTTTTTT. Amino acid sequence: CSARDMAKNTGELFF.

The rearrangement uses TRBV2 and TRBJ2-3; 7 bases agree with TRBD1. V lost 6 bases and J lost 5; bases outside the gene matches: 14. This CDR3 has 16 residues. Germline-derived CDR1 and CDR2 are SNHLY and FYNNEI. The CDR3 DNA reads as TGTGCCAGCAGAGTCCGGACAGGAGTAGGGCTAGATACGCAGTATTTT. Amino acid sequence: CASRVRTGVGLDTQYF.

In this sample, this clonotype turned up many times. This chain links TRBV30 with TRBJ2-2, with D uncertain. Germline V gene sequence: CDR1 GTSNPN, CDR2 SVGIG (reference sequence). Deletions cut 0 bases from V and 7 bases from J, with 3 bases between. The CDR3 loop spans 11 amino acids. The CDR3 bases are TGTGCCTGGAGTGTAGGCGGGGAGCTGTTTTTT. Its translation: CAWSVGGELFF.

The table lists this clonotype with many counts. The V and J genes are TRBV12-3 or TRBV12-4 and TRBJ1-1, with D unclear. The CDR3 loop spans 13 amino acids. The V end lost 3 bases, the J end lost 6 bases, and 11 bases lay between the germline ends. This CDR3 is CASSFSAVPEAFF. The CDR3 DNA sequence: TGTGCCAGCAGTTTTTCCGCGGTTCCTGAAGCTTTCTTT.

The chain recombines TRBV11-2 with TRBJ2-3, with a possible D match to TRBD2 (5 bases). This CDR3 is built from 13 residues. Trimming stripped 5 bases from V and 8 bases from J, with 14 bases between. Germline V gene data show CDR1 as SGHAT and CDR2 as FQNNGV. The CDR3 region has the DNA TGTGCCAGCAGCCCACCTCCGGGGAGTACGCAGTATTTT. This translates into CASSPPPGSTQYF.

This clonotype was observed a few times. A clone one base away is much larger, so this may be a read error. CDR3 residues: CASSPSLAGGPREQFF. Written as DNA, the CDR3 is TGTGCCAGCAGCCCCAGCCTAGCGGGAGGGCCGAGGGAGCAGTTCTTC. The rearrangement links TRBV5-6 to TRBJ2-1; TRBD2 agrees at 12 bases. The CDR3 loop spans 16 amino acids. Germline-derived CDR1 and CDR2 are SGHDT and YYEEEE. V gave up 4 bases and J gave up 10 bases; unmatched junction bases: 12.

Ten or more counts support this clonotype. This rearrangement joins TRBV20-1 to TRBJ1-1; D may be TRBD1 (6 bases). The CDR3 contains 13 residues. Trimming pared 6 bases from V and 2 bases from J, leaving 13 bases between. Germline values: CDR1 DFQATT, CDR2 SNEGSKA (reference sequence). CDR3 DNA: TGCAGTGCCAAGGGGGGTATAAACACTGAAGCTTTCTTT. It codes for CSAKGGINTEAFF.

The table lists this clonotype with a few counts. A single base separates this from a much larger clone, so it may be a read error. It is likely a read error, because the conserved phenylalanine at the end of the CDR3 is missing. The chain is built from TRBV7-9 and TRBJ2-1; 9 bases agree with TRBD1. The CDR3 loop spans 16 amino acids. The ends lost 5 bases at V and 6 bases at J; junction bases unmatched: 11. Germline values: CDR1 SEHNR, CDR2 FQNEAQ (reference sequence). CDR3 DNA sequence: TGTGCCAGCAGCCGACCTGGGGACAGGGTCGGCAATGAGCAGTTCCTC. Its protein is CASSRPGDRVGNEQFL.

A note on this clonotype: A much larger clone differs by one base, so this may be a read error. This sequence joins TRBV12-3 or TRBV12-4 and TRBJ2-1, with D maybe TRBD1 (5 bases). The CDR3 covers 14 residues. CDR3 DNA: TGTGCCAGCAGCAGGACAAGAAGAAACAATGGGCAGTTCTTC. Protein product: CASSRTRRNNGQFF.

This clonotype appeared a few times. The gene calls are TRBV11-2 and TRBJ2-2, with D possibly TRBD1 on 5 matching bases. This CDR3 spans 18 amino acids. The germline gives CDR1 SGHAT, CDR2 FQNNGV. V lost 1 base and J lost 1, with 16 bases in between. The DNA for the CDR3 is TGTGCCAGCAGCTTAGGGATGACAGTTTCCTTGAACACCGGGGAGCTGTTTTTT. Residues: CASSLGMTVSLNTGELFF.

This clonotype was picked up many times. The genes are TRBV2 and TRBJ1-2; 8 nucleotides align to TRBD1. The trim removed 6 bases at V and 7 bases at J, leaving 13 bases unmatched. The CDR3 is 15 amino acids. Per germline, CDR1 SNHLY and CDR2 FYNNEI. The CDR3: CASSERTGTGFGYTF. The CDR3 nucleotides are TGTGCCAGCAGCGAACGCACCGGGACAGGCTTTGGCTACACCTTC.

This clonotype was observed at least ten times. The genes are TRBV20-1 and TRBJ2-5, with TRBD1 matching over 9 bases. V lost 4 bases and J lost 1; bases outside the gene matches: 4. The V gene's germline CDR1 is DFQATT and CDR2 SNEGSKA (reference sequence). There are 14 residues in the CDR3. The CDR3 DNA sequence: TGCAGTGCTACGAGGGACAGGGCCCAAGAGACCCAGTACTTC. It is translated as CSATRDRAQETQYF.

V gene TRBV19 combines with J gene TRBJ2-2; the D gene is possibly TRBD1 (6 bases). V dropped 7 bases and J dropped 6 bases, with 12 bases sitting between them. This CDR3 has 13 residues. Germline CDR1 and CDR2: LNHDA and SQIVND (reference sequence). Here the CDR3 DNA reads TGTGCCAGTACAGGGGAGTATTCCGGGGAGCTGTTTTTT. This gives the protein CASTGEYSGELFF. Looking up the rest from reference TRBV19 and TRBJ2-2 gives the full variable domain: DGGITQSPKYLFRKEGQNVTLSCEQNLNHDAMYWYRQDPGQGLRLIYYSQIVNDFQKGDIAEGYSVSREKKESFPLTVTSAQKNPTAFYLCASTGEYSGELFFGEGSRLTVL.

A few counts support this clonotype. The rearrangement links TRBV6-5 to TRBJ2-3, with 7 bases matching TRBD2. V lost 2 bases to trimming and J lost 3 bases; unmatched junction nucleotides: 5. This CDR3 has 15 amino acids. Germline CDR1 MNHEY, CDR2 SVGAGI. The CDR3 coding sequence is TGTGCCAGCAGTTACAGGCCTAGCGGAACAGATACGCAGTATTTT. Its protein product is CASSYRPSGTDTQYF.

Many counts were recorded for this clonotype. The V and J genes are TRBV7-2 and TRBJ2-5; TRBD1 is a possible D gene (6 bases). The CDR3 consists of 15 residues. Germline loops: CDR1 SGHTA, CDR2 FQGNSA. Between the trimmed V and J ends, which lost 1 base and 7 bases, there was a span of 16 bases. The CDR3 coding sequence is TGTGCCAGCAGCTTAGAGGGGGACAATAAGGGGACCCAGTACTTC. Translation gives CASSLEGDNKGTQYF.

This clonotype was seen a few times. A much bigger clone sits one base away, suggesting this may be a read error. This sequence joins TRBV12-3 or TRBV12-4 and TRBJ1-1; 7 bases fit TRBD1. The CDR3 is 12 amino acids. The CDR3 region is CASTPGGTEALF. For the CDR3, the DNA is TGTGCCAGCACCCCAGGGGGGACTGAAGCTCTCTTT.

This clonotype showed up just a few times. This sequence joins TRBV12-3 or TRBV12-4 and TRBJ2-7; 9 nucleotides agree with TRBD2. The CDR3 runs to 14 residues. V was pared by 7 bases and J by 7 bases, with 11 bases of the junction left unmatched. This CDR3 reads CASTFAGREGEQYF. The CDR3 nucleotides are TGTGCCAGCACCTTTGCGGGGCGGGAGGGGGAGCAGTACTTC.

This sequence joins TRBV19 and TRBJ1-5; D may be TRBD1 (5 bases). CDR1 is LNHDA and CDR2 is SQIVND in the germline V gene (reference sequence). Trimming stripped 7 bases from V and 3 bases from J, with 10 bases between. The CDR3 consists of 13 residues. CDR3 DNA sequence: TGTGCCAGTAACAGACAGCCCAATCAGCCCCAGCATTTT. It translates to CASNRQPNQPQHF.

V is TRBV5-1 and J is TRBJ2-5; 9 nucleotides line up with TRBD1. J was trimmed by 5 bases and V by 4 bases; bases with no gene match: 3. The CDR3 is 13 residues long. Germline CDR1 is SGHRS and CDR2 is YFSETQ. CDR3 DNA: TGCGCCAGCAGCCGGGGGACAGGGGAGACCCAGTACTTC. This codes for CASSRGTGETQYF.

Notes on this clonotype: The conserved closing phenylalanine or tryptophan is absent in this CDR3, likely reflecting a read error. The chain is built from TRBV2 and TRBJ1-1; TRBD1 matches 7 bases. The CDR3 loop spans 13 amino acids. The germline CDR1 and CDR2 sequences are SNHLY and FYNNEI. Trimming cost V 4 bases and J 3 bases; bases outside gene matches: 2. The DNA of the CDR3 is TGTGCCAGCAGTGGACAGGGTCACACTGAAGCTTTCCTT. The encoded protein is CASSGQGHTEAFL.